This T cell receptor beta chain emerged from a study of T cells expressing NK-cell markers. Study-wide background: TCR beta repertoires came from sorted CD3+CD56+NKG2C+, CD3+CD56+NKG2C- and CD3+CD56-NKG2C+ T cells. Study-wide results and caveats: Dominance of the CD3+CD56-NKG2C+ fraction by these clonotypes also held in a handful of donors.

As regards this clonotype: Its matching antigen is unknown.

TCRdb reprocessed the 5' RACE reads, with one entry per CDR3 protein and no DNA. The data include roughly 160,000 distinct CDR3 sequences; the top ten clones carry 15% to 20%. This CDR3 is 16 amino acids long. Germline lookup yields CDR1 LGHDT and CDR2 YNNKEL (reference sequence). Specimen: blood T cells: a sorted CD56 or NKG2C T cell subset, CD4+ or CD8+ T cells, or bulk PBMC T cells (not recorded which). V gene TRBV3-1 combines with J gene TRBJ1-2. The sequence came from a woman between 18 and 70 years old in good health. The CDR3 sequence is CASSPRRGDGSYGYTF. The whole variable domain, filled in from reference TRBV3-1 and TRBJ1-2, reads DTAVSQTPKYLVTQMGNDKSIKCEQNLGHDTMYWYKQDSKKFLKIMFSYNNKELIINETVPNRFSPKSPDKAHLNLHINSLELGDSAVYFCASSPRRGDGSYGYTFGSGTRLTVV.